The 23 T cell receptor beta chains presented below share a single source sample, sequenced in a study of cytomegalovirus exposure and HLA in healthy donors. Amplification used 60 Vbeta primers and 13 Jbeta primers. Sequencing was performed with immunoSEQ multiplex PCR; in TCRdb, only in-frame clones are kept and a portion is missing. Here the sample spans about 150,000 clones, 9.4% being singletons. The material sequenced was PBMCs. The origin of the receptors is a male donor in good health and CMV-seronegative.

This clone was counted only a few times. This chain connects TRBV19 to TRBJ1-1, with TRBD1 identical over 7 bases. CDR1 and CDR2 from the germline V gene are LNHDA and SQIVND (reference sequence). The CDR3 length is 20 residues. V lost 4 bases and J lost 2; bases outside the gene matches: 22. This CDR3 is CASSTEGTDGSLKLNTEAFF. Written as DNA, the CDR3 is TGTGCCAGTAGTACCGAAGGGACAGACGGAAGCCTAAAATTAAACACTGAAGCTTTCTTT. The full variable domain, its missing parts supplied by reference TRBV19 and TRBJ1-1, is DGGITQSPKYLFRKEGQNVTLSCEQNLNHDAMYWYRQDPGQGLRLIYYSQIVNDFQKGDIAEGYSVSREKKESFPLTVTSAQKNPTAFYLCASSTEGTDGSLKLNTEAFFGQGTRLTVV.

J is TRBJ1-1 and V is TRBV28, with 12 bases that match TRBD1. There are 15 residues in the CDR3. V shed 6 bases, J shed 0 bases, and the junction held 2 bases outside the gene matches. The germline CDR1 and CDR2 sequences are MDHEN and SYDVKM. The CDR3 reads CASRGTGGLNTEAFF. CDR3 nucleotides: TGTGCCAGCAGAGGGACAGGGGGCTTGAACACTGAAGCTTTCTTT.

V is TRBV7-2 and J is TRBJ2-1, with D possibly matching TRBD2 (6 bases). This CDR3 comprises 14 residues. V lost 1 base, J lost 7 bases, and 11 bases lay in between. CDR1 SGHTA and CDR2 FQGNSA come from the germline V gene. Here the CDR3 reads CASSLGGIGNEQFF. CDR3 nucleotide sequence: TGTGCCAGCAGCTTAGGCGGGATAGGGAATGAGCAGTTCTTC.

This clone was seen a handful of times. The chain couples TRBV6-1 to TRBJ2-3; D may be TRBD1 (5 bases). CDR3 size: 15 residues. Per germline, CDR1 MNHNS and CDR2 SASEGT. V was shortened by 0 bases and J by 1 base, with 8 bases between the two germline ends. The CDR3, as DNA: TGTGCCAGCAGTGAAGCGCTAGGGGGCACAGATACGCAGTATTTT. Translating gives CASSEALGGTDTQYF.

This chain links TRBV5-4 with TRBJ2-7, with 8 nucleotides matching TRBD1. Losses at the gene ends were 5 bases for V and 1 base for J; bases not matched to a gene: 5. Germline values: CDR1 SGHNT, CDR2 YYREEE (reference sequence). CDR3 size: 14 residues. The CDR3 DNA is TGTGCCAGCAGACCGACAGGGGATTCCTACGAGCAGTACTTC. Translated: CASRPTGDSYEQYF.

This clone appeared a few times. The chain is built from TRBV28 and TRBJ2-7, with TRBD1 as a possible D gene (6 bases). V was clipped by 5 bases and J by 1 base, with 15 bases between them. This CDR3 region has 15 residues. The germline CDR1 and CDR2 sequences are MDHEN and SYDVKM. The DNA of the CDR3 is TGTGCCAGCAGTGGGGCAGGGGAATGGTCCTACGAGCAGTACTTC. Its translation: CASSGAGEWSYEQYF.

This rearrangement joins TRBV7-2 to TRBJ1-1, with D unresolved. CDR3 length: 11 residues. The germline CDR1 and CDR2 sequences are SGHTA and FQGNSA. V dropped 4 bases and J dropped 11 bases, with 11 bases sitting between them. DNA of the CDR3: TGTGCCAGCAGCTCCCGGGTAGTGGCTTTCTTT. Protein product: CASSSRVVAFF.

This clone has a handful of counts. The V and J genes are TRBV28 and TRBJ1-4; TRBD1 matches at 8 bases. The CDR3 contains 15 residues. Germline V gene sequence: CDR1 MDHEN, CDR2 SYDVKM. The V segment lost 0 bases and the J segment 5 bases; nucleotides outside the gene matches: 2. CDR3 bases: TGTGCCAGCAGTTTATGGACAGGGGAGAATGAAAAACTGTTTTTT. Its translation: CASSLWTGENEKLFF.

In nucleotides, the CDR3 is TGTGCCAGGGGGCGGGACCAGCATTTT. Translating gives CARGRDQHF. The rearrangement uses TRBV28 and TRBJ1-5; TRBD1 might be the D (5 bases). Germline V gives CDR1 MDHEN, CDR2 SYDVKM. V was shortened by 9 bases and J by 12 bases, with 9 bases between the two germline ends. The CDR3 has 9 amino acids.

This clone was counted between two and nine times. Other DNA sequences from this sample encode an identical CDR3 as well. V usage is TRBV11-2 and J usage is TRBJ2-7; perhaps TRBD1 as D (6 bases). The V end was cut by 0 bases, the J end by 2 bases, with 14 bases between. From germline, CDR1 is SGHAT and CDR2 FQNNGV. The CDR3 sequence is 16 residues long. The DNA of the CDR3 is TGTGCCAGCAGCTTAGATGAGGACAGAGCTCCCTACGAGCAGTACTTC. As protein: CASSLDEDRAPYEQYF.

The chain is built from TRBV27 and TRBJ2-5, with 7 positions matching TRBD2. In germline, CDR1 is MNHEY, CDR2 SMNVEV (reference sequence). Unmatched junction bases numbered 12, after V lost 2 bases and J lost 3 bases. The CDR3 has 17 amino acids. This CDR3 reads CASSLRAIRDYKETQYF. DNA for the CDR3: TGTGCCAGCAGTTTAAGGGCGATCCGGGACTACAAAGAGACCCAGTACTTC.

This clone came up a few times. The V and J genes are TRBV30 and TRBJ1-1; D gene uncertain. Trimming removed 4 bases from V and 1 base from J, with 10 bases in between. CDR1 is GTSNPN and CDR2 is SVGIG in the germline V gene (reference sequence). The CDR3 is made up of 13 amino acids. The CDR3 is CAWTPQPNTEAFF. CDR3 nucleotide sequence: TGTGCCTGGACCCCACAGCCGAACACTGAAGCTTTCTTT.

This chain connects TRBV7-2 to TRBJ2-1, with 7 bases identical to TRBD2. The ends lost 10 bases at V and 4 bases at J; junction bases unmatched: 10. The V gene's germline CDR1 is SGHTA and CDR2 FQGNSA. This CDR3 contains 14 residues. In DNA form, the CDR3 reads TGTGCCATCCGGCGGGACTACCGATACAATGAGCAGTTCTTC. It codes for CAIRRDYRYNEQFF.

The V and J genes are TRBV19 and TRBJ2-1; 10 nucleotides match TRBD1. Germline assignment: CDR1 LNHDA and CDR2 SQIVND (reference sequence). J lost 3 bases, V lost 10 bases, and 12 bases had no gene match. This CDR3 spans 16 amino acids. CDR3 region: CATKHTGTGDYNEQFF. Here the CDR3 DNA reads TGTGCCACTAAACACACCGGGACAGGGGACTACAATGAGCAGTTCTTC. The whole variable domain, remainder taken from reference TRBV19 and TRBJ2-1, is DGGITQSPKYLFRKEGQNVTLSCEQNLNHDAMYWYRQDPGQGLRLIYYSQIVNDFQKGDIAEGYSVSREKKESFPLTVTSAQKNPTAFYLCATKHTGTGDYNEQFFGPGTRLTVL.

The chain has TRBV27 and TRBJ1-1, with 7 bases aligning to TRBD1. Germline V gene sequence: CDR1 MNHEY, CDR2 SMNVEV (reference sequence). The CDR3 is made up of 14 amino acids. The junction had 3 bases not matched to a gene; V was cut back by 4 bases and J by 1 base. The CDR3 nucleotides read TGTGCCAGCAGTTGGGGACAGCCGAACACTGAAGCTTTCTTT. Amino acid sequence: CASSWGQPNTEAFF.

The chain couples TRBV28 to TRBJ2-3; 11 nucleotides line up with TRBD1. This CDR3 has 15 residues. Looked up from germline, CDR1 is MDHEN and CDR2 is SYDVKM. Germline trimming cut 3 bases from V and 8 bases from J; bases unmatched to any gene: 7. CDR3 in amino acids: CASSFRDRGFGTQYF. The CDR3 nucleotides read TGTGCCAGCAGTTTCCGGGACAGGGGGTTTGGTACGCAGTATTTT.

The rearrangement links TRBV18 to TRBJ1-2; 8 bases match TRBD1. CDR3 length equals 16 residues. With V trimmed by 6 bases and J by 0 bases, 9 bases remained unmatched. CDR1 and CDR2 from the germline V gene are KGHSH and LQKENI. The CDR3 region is CASSSRTGHSNYGYTF. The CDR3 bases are TGTGCCAGCTCTTCCCGGACAGGGCATTCTAACTATGGCTACACCTTC.

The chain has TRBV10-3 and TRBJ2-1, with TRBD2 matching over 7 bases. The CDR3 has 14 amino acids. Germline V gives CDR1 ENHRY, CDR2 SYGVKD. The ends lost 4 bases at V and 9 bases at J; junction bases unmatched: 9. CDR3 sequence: CAISGGGPKGEQFF. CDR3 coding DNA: TGTGCCATCAGTGGCGGGGGTCCCAAGGGTGAGCAGTTCTTC.

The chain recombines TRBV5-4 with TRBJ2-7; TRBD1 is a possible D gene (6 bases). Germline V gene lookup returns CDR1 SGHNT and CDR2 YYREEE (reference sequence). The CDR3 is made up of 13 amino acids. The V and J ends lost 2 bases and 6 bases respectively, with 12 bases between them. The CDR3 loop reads CASSLPTGFEQYF. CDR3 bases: TGTGCCAGCAGCTTACCTACAGGGTTCGAGCAGTACTTC.

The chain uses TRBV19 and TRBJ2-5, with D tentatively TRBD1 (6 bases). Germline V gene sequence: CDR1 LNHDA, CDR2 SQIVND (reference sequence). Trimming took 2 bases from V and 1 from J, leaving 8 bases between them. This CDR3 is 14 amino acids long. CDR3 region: CASSIQGPQETQYF. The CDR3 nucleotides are TGTGCCAGTAGTATACAGGGGCCCCAAGAGACCCAGTACTTC.

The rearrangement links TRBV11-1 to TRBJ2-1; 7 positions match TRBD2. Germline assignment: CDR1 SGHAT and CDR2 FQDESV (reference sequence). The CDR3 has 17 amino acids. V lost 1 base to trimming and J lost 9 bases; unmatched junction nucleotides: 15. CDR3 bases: TGTGCCAGCAGCTTAGGAAGGGGAGGGGTATCACGGGGTGAGCAGTTCTTC. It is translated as CASSLGRGGVSRGEQFF. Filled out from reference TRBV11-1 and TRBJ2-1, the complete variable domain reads EAEVAQSPRYKITEKSQAVAFWCDPISGHATLYWYRQILGQGPELLVQFQDESVVDDSQLPKDRFSAERLKGVDSTLKIQPAELGDSAMYLCASSLGRGGVSRGEQFFGPGTRLTVL.

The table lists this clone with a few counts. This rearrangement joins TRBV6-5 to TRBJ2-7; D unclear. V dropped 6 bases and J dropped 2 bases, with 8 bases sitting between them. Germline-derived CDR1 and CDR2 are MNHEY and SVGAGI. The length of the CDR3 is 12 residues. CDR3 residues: CASSPGTYEQYF. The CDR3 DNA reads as TGTGCCAGCAGCCCAGGCACCTACGAGCAGTACTTC.

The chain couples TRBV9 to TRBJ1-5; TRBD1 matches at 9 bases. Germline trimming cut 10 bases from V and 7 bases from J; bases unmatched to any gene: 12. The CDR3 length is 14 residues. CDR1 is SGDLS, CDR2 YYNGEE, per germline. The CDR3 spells CAPKRGTGRQPQHF. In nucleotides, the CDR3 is TGTGCCCCTAAGAGGGGGACAGGGAGGCAGCCCCAGCATTTT.